The present T cell receptor beta chain was sequenced within a study of T cells in tumors after PD-1 blockade. Overall study: No patient had prior checkpoint blockade, systemic immunosuppression, or radiotherapy within 4 weeks. Treatment was either pembrolizumab 200 mg every 3 weeks or cemiplimab 350 mg every 2 weeks. Some patients also took daily vismodegib 150 mg during anti-PD-1 treatment. Findings and caveats of the study: Some novel exhausted tumor clones appeared in pre-treatment blood, suggesting peripheral recruitment.

This CDR3 contains 13 residues. V lost 0 bases and J lost 13, with 13 bases in between. Using immunoSEQ multiplex PCR, the repertoire was profiled, and TCRdb retains in-frame clones only, with some absent. The sample lists under 6,500 clones, roughly 80% seen once, with roughly 48% in the top ten. Concerning this clone: The antigen is not known.

The chain links TRBV12-3 or TRBV12-4 to TRBJ1-5; D is unresolved. This sequence was found in a human donor with advanced basal cell or squamous cell carcinoma (not recorded which). The sample was PBMCs, taken after anti-PD-1 therapy. CDR3 loop: CASSLAAVPGQHF. The CDR3 nucleotides read TGTGCCAGCAGTTTAGCGGCGGTTCCGGGACAGCATTTT.